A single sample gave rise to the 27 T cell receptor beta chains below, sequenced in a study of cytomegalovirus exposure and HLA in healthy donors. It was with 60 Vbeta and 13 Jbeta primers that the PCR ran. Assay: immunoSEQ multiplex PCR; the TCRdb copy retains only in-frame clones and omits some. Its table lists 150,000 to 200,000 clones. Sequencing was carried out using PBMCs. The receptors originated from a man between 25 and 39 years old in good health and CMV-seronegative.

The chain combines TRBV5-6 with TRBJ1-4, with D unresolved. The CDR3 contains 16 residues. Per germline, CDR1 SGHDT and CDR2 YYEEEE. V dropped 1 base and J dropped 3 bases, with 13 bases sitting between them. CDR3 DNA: TGTGCCAGCAGCTTGTGCTACGGGATGCCTAATGAAAAACTGTTTTTT. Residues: CASSLCYGMPNEKLFF.

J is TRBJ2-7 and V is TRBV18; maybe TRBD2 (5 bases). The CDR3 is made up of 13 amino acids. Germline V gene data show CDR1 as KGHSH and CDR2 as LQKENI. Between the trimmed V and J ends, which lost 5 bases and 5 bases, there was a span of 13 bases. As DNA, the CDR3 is TGTGCCAGCTCAGTACTCCTCGGGGACGAGCAGTACTTC. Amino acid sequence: CASSVLLGDEQYF.

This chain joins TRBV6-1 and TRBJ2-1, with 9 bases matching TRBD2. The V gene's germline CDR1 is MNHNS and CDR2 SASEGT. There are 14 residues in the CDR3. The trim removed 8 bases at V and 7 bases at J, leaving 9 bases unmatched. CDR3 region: CASSSGAQTNEQFF. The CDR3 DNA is TGTGCCAGCTCTAGCGGGGCACAGACGAATGAGCAGTTCTTC.

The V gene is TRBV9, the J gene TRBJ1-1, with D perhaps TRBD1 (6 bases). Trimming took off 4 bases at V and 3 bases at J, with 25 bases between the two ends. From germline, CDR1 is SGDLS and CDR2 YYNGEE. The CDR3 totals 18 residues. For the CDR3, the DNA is TGTGCCAGCAGCCCACATGGGGGCGTTTTTTCGACGGACACTGAAGCTTTCTTT. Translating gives CASSPHGGVFSTDTEAFF.

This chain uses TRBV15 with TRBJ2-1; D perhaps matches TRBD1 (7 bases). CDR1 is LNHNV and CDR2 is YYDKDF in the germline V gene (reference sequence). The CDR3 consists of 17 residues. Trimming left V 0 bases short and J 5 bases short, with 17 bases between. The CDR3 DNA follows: TGTGCCACCAGCAGAGATCGTCCGCAGGGGGGCAACAATGAGCAGTTCTTC. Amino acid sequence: CATSRDRPQGGNNEQFF.

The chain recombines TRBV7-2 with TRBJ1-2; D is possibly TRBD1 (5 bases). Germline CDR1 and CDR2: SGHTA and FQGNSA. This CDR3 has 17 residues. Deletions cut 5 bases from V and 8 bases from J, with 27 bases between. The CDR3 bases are TGTGCCAGCAGCCTGGGACCAGAACTGGGACTCTCTATGGGCTACACCTTC. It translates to CASSLGPELGLSMGYTF.

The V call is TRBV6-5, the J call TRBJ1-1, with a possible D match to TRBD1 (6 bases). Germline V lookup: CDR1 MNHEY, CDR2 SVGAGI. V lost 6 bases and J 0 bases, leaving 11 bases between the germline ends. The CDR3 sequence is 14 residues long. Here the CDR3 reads CASSGDRLNTEAFF. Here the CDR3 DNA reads TGTGCCAGCAGCGGTGACAGGTTGAACACTGAAGCTTTCTTT.

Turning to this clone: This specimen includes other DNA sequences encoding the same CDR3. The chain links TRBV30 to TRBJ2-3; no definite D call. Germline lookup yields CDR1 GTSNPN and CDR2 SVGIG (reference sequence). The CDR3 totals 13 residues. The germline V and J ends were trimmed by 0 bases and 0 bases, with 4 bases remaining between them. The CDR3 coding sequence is TGTGCCTGGAGTGTACTCAGCACAGATACGCAGTATTTT. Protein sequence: CAWSVLSTDTQYF.

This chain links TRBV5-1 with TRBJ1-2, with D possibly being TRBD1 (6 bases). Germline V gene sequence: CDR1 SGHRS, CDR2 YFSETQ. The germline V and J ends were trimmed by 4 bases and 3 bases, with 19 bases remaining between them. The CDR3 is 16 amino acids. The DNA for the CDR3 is TGCGCCAGCAGCCCCGTTCCCCCCCCAGGGGACTATGGCTACACCTTC. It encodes CASSPVPPPGDYGYTF.

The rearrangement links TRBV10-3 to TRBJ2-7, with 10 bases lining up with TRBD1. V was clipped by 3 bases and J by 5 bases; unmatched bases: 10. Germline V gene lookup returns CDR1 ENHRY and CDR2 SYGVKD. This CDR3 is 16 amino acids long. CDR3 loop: CAISDSQGTGAHEQYF. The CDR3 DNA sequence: TGTGCCATCAGTGACTCGCAGGGGACAGGGGCCCACGAGCAGTACTTC.

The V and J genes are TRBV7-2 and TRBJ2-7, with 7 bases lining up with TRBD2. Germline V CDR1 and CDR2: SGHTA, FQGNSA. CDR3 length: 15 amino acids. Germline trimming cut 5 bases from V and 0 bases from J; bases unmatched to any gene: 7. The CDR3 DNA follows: TGTGCCAGCAGCCCGGTGGGAGGGAGCTCCTACGAGCAGTACTTC. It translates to CASSPVGGSSYEQYF.

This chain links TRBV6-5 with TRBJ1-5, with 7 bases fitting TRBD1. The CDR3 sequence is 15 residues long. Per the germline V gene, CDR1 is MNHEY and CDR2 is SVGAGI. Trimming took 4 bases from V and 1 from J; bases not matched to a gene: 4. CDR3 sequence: CASSLQGLSNQPQHF. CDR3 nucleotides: TGTGCCAGCAGTTTACAGGGGTTAAGCAATCAGCCCCAGCATTTT.

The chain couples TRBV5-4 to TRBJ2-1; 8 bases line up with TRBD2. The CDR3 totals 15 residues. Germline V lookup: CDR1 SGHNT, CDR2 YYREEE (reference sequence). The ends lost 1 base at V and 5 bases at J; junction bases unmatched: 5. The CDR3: CASSLSGGLDNEQFF. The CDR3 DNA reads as TGTGCCAGCAGCTTGAGTGGGGGACTAGACAATGAGCAGTTCTTC.

CDR3 coding DNA: TGTGCCAGCAAATCCCGGGGCGGGAGGCACTCCTACGAGCAGTACTTC. Translation gives CASKSRGGRHSYEQYF. V is TRBV27 and J is TRBJ2-7; 8 bases match TRBD2. The CDR3 has 16 amino acids. V shed 7 bases, J shed 0 bases, and the junction held 11 bases outside the gene matches. Germline V gene sequence: CDR1 MNHEY, CDR2 SMNVEV (reference sequence).

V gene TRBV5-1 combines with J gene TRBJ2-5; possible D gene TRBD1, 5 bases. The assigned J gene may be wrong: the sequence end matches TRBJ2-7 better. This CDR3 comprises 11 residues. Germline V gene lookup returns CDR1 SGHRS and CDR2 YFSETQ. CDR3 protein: CASSQGYEQYF. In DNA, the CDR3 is TGCGCCAGCAGTCAGGGCTACGAGCAGTACTTC.

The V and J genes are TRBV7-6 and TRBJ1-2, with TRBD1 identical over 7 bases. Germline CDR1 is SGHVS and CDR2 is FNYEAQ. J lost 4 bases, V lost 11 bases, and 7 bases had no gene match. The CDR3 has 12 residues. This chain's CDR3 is CARQGQIYGYTF. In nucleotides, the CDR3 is TGTGCCCGACAGGGACAAATCTATGGCTACACCTTC. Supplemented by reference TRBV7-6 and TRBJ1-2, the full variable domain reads GAGVSQSPRYKVTKRGQDVALRCDPISGHVSLYWYRQALGQGPEFLTYFNYEAQQDKSGLPNDRFSAERPEGSISTLTIQRTEQRDSAMYRCARQGQIYGYTFGSGTRLTVV.

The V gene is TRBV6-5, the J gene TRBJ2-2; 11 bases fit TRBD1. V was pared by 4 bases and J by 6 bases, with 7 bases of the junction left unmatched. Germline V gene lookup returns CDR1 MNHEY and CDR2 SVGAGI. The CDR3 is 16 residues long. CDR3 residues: CASSSGQGAGAGELFF. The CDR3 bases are TGTGCCAGCAGTTCAGGACAGGGGGCAGGGGCCGGGGAGCTGTTTTTT.

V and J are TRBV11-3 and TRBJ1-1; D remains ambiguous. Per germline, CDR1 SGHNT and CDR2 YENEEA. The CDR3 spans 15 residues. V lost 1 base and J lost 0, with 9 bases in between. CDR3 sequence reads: CASSLVGLLNTEAFF. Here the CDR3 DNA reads TGTGCCAGCAGCTTAGTAGGACTCCTGAACACTGAAGCTTTCTTT. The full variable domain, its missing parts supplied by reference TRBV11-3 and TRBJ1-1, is EAGVVQSPRYKIIEKKQPVAFWCNPISGHNTLYWYLQNLGQGPELLIRYENEEAVDDSQLPKDRFSAERLKGVDSTLKIQPAELGDSAVYLCASSLVGLLNTEAFFGQGTRLTVV.

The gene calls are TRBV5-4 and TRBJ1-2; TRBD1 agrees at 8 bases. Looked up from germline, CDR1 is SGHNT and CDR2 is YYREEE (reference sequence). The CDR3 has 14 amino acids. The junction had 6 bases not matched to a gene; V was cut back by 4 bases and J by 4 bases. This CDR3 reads CASSPGQGFYGYTF. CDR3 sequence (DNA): TGTGCCAGCAGCCCTGGACAGGGATTCTATGGCTACACCTTC.

CDR3 bases: TGTGCCAGCAAACCCCGGGACAGGGGGCAACTTGAGCAGTTCTTC. Protein product: CASKPRDRGQLEQFF. J is TRBJ2-1 and V is TRBV5-4; TRBD1 matches 12 bases. V trimming: 6 bases; J trimming: 9 bases; junction bases outside the gene matches: 10. The length of the CDR3 is 15 residues. Germline V CDR1 and CDR2: SGHNT, YYREEE (reference sequence).

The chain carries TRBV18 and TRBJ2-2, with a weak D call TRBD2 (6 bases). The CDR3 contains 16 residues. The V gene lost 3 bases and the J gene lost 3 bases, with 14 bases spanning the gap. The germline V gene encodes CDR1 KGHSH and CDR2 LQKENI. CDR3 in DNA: TGTGCCAGCTCACCTGCCGAGGGGAGGTACACCGGGGAGCTGTTTTTT. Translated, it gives CASSPAEGRYTGELFF.

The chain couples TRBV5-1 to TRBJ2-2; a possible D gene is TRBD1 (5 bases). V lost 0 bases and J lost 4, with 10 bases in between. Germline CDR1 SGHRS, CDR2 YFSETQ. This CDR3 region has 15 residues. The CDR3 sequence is CASSLGRVATGELFF. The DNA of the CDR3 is TGCGCCAGCAGCTTGGGCAGGGTGGCCACCGGGGAGCTGTTTTTT.

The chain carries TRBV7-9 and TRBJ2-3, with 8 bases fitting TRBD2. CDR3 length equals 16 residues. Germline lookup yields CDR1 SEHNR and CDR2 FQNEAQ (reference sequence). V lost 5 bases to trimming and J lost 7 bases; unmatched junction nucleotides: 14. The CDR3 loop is CASSPHGTSRIYTQYF. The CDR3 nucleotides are TGTGCCAGCAGCCCACACGGGACTAGTCGTATTTATACGCAGTATTTT.

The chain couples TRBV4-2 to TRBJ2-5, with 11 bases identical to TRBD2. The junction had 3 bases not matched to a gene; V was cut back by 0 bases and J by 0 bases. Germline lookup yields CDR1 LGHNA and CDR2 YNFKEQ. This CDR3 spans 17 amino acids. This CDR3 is CASSQDLAGGNQETQYF. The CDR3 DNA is TGTGCCAGCAGCCAAGATCTAGCGGGAGGAAACCAAGAGACCCAGTACTTC.

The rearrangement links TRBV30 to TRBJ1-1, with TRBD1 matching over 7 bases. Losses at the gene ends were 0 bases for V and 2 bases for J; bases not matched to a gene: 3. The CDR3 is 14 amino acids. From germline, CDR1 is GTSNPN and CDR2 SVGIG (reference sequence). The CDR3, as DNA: TGTGCCTGGAGTGTCTGGACAGGCAACACTGAAGCTTTCTTT. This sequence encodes CAWSVWTGNTEAFF.

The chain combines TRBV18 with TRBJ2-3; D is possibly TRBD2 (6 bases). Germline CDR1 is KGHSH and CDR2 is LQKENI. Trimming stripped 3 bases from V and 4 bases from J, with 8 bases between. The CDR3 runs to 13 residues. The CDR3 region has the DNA TGTGCCAGCTCACCTACGGGGGCAGATACGCAGTATTTT. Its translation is CASSPTGADTQYF.

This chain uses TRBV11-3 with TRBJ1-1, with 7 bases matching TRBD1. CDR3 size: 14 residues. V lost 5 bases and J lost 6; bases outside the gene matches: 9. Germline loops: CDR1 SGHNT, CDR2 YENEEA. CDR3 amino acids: CASSPRAGGPEAFF. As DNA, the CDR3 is TGTGCCAGCAGCCCCCGGGCAGGGGGTCCTGAAGCTTTCTTT.